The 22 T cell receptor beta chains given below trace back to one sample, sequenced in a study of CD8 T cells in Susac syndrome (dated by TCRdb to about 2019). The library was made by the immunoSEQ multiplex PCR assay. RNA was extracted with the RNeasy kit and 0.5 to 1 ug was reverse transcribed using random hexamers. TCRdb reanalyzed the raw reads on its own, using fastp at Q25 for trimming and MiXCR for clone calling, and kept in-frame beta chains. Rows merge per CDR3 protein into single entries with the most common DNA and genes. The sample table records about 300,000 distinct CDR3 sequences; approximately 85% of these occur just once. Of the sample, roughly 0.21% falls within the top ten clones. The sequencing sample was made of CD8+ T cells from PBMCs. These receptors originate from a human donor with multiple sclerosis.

CDR3 protein: CASSIMIVTSSYEQYF. In DNA form, the CDR3 reads TGTGCCAGTAGTATTATGATTGTGACTAGCAGCTACGAGCAGTACTTC. The chain has TRBV19 and TRBJ2-7; 7 bases are shared with TRBD2. After removal of 3 bases from V and 3 bases from J, the junction contained 11 bases not matched to a gene. CDR3 length: 16 amino acids. Per the germline V gene, CDR1 is LNHDA and CDR2 is SQIVND (reference sequence).

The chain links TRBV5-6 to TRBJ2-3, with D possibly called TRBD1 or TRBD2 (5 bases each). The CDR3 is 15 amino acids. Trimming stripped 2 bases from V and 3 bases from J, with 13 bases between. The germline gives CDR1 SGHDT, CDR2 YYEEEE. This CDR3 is CASSFGTHKTDTQYF. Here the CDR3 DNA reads TGTGCCAGCAGCTTTGGGACCCACAAGACAGATACGCAGTATTTT.

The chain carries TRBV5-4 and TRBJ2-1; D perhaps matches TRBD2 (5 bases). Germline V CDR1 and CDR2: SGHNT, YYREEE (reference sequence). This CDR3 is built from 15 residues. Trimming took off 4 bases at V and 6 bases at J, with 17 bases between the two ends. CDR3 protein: CASSPNPLAGNEQFF. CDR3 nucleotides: TGTGCCAGCAGCCCAAACCCCCTAGCCGGCAATGAGCAGTTCTTC.

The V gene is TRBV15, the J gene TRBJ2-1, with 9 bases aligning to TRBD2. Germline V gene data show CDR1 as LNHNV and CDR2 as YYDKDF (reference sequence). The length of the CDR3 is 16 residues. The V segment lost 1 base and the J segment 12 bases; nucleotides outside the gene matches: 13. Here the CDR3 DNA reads TGTGCCACCAGCAGAGTTCGATCTAGCGGGGTACTATCGCAGTTCTTC. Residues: CATSRVRSSGVLSQFF.

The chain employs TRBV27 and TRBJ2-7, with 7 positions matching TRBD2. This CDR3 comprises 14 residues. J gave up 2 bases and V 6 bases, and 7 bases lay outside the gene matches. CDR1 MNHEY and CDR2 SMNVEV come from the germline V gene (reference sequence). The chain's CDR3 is CASRFASGTYEQYF. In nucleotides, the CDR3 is TGTGCCAGCAGATTTGCTAGCGGTACCTACGAGCAGTACTTC.

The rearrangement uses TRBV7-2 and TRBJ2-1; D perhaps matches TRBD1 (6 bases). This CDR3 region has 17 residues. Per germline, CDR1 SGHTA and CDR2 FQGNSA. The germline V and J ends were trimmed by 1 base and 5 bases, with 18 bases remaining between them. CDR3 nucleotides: TGTGCCAGCAGCTTAGTAACAGGGCCGACCCCAAACAATGAGCAGTTCTTC. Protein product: CASSLVTGPTPNNEQFF.

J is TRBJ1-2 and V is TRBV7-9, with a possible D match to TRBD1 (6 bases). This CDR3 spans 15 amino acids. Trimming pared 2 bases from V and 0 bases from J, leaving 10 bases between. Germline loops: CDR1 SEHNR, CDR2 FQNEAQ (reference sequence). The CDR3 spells CASSLLGAPNYGYTF. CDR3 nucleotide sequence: TGTGCCAGCAGCTTACTGGGGGCGCCTAACTATGGCTACACCTTC. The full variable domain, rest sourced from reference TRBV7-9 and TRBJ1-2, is DTGVSQNPRHKITKRGQNVTFRCDPISEHNRLYWYRQTLGQGPEFLTYFQNEAQLEKSRLLSDRFSAERPKGSFSTLEIQRTEQGDSAMYLCASSLLGAPNYGYTFGSGTRLTVV.

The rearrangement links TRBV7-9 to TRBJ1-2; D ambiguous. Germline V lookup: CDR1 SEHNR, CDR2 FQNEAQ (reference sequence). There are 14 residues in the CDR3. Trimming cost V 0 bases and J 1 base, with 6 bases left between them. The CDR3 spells CASSLAYGNYGYTF. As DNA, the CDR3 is TGTGCCAGCAGCTTAGCGTACGGTAACTATGGCTACACCTTC.

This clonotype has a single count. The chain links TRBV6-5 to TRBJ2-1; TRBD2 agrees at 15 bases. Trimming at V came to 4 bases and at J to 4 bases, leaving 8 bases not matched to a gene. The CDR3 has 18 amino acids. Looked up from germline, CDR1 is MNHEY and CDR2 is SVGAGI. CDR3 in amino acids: CASSWAGTSGRKYNEQFF. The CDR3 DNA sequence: TGTGCCAGCAGTTGGGCCGGGACTAGCGGGAGGAAATACAATGAGCAGTTCTTC.

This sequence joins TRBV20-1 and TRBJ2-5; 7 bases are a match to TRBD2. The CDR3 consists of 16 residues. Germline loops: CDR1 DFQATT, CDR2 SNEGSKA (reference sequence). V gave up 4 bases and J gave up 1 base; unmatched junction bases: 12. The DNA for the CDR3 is TGCAGTGCTACCTCCTATGCTAGCGGAATCCAAGAGACCCAGTACTTC. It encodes CSATSYASGIQETQYF.

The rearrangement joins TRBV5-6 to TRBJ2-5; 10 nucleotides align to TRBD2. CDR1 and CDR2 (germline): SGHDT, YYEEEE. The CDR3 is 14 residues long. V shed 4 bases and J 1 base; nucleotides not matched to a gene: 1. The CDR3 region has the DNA TGTGCCAGCAGCCGGACTAGCGGCCAAGAGACCCAGTACTTC. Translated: CASSRTSGQETQYF. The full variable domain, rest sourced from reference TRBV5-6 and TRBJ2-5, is DAGVTQSPTHLIKTRGQQVTLRCSPKSGHDTVSWYQQALGQGPQFIFQYYEEEERQRGNFPDRFSGHQFPNYSSELNVNALLLGDSALYLCASSRTSGQETQYFGPGTRLLVL.

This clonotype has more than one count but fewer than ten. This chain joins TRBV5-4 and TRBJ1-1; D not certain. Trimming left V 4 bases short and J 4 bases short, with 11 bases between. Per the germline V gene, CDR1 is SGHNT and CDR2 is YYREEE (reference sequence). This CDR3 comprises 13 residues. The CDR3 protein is CASSLEISTEAFF. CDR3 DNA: TGTGCCAGCAGCCTGGAAATAAGCACTGAAGCTTTCTTT.

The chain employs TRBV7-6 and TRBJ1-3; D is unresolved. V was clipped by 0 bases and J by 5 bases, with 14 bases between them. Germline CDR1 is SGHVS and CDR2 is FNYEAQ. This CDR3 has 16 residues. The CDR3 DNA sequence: TGTGCCAGCAGCTTAGCCTACCGTACGATGAGAAACACCATATATTTT. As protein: CASSLAYRTMRNTIYF.

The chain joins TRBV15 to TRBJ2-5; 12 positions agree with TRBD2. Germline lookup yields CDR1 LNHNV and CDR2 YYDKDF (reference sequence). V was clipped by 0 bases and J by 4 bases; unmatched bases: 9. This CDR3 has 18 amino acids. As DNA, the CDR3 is TGTGCCACCAGCAGAGAATTCGGGCTAGCGGGAGGGGGAGAGACCCAGTACTTC. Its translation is CATSREFGLAGGGETQYF. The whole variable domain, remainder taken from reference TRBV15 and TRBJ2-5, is DAMVIQNPRYQVTQFGKPVTLSCSQTLNHNVMYWYQQKSSQAPKLLFHYYDKDFNNEADTPDNFQSRRPNTSFCFLDIRSPGLGDTAMYLCATSREFGLAGGGETQYFGPGTRLLVL.

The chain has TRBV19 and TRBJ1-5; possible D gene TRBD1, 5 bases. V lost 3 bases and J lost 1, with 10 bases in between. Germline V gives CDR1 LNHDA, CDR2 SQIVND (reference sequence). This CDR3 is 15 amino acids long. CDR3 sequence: CASSITGASNQPQHF. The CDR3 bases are TGTGCCAGTAGTATCACAGGAGCCAGCAATCAGCCCCAGCATTTT. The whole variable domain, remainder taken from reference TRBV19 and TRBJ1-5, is DGGITQSPKYLFRKEGQNVTLSCEQNLNHDAMYWYRQDPGQGLRLIYYSQIVNDFQKGDIAEGYSVSREKKESFPLTVTSAQKNPTAFYLCASSITGASNQPQHFGDGTRLSIL.

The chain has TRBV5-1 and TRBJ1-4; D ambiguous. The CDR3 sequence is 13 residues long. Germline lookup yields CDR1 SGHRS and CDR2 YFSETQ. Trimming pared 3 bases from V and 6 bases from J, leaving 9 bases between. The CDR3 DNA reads TGCGCCAGCAGCTCAGGTGCTGATGAAAAACTGTTTTTT. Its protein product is CASSSGADEKLFF. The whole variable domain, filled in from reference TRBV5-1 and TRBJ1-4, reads KAGVTQTPRYLIKTRGQQVTLSCSPISGHRSVSWYQQTPGQGLQFLFEYFSETQRNKGNFPGRFSGRQFSNSRSEMNVSTLELGDSALYLCASSSGADEKLFFGSGTQLSVL.

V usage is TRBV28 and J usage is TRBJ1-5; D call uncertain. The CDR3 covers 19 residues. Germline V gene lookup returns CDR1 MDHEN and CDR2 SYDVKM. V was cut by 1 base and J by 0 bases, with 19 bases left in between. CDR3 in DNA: TGTGCCAGCAGTTTATTCGTAGGAGGAGGCAGGTTTAGCAATCAGCCCCAGCATTTT. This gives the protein CASSLFVGGGRFSNQPQHF.

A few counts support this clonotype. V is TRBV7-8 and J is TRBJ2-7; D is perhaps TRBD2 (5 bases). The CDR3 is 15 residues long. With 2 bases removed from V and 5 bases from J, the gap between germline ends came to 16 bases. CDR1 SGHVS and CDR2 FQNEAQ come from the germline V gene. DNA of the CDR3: TGTGCCAGCAGCTTAAGCCCTACGGGGTTCCACGAGCAGTACTTC. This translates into CASSLSPTGFHEQYF.

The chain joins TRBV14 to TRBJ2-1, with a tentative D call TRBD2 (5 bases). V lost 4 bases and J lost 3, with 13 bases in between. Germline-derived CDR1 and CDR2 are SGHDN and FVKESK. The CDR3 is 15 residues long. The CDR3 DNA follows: TGTGCCAGCAGCCCTGGACTCGTGGGCTACAATGAGCAGTTCTTC. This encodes CASSPGLVGYNEQFF.

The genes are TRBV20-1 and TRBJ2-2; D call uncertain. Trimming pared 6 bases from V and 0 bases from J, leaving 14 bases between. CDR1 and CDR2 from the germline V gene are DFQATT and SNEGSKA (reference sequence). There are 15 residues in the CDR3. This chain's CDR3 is CSARVWRSNTGELFF. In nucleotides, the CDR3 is TGCAGTGCCCGGGTTTGGCGTTCGAACACCGGGGAGCTGTTTTTT.

CDR3 region: CASSYRPNEQFF. The CDR3 DNA follows: TGTGCCAGCAGTTACAGGCCAAATGAGCAGTTCTTC. The chain carries TRBV6-5 and TRBJ2-1, with D hard to call. This CDR3 spans 12 amino acids. Germline V gives CDR1 MNHEY, CDR2 SVGAGI. V lost 2 bases and J lost 7, with 6 bases in between.

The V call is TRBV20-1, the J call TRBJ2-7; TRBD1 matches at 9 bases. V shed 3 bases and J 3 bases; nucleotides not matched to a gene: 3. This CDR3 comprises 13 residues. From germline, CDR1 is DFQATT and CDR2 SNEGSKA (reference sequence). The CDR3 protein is CSASEGQGYEQYF. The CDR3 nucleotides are TGCAGTGCTAGCGAGGGACAGGGCTACGAGCAGTACTTC.